This TCR beta chain was sequenced in a study of immune reconstitution after stem cell transplant in scleroderma. Germline V gene sequence: CDR1 SGHRS, CDR2 YFSETQ. The length of the CDR3 is 12 residues. Trimming took 2 bases from V and 8 from J, leaving 8 bases between them. TCRdb re-derived calls from the RT-PCR reads in MiXCR, one entry per CDR3 protein. The data hold roughly 1,600 distinct CDR3 sequences, with approximately 10% observed a single time. The material was obtained before or after autologous hematopoietic stem cell transplantation (not recorded which). The TCR sequence derives from a female donor with systemic sclerosis. The genes are TRBV5-1 and TRBJ2-1; D uncertain. The DNA of the CDR3 is TGCGCCAGCAGCTTTCCCTCAGATGAGCAGTTCTTC. Encoded protein: CASSFPSDEQFF. The whole variable domain, filled in from reference TRBV5-1 and TRBJ2-1, reads KAGVTQTPRYLIKTRGQQVTLSCSPISGHRSVSWYQQTPGQGLQFLFEYFSETQRNKGNFPGRFSGRQFSNSRSEMNVSTLELGDSALYLCASSFPSDEQFFGPGTRLTVL.